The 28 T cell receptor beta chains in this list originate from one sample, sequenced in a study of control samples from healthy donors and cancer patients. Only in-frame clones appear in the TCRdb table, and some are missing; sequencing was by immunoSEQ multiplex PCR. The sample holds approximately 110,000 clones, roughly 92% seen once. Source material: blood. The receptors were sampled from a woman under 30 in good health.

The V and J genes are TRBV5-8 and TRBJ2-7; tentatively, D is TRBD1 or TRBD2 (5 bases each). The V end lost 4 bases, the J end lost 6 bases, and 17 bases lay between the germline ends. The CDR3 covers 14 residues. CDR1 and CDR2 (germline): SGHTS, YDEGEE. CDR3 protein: CASSPSWGSGEQYF. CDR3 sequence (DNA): TGTGCCAGCAGCCCTAGCTGGGGGTCTGGCGAGCAGTACTTC.

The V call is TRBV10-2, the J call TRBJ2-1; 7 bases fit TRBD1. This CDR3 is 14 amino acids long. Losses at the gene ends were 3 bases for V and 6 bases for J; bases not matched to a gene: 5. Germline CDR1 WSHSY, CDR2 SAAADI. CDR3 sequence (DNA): TGCGCCAGCAGTGACTCGGACAGGCTCAATGAGCAGTTCTTC. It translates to CASSDSDRLNEQFF.

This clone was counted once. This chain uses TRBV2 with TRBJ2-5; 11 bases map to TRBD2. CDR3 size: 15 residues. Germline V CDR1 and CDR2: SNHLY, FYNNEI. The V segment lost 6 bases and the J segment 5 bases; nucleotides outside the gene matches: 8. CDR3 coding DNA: TGTGCCAGCAGGGGGACTAGCGGCGAGGGGGAGACCCAGTACTTC. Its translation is CASRGTSGEGETQYF.

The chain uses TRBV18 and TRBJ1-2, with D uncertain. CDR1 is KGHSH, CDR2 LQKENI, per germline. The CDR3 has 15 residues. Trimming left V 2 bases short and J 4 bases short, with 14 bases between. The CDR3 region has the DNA TGTGCCAGCTCACCAGCAGTTCCCTCAACCTATGGCTACACCTTC. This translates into CASSPAVPSTYGYTF.

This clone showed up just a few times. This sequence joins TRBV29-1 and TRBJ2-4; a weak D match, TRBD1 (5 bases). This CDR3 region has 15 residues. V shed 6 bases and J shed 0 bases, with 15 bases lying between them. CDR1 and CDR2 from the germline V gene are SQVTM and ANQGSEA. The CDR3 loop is CSVRNQGVAKNIQYF. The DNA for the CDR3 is TGCAGCGTCCGAAACCAAGGGGTAGCCAAAAACATTCAGTACTTC.

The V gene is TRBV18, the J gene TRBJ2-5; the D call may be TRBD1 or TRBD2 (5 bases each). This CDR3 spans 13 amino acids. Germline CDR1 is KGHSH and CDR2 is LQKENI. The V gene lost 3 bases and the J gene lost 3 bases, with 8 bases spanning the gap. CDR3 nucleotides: TGTGCCAGCTCACCCGGGACGGAAGAGACCCAGTACTTC. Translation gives CASSPGTEETQYF.

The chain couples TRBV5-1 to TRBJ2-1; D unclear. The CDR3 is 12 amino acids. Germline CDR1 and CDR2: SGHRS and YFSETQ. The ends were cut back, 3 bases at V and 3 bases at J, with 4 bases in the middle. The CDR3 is CASSWNYNEQFF. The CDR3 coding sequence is TGCGCCAGCAGCTGGAACTACAATGAGCAGTTCTTC.

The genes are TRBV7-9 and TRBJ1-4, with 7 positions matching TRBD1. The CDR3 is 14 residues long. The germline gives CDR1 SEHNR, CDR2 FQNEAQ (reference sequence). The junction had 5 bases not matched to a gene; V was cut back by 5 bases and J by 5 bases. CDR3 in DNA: TGTGCCAGCAGCCCGGGACAGCCCAATGAAAAACTGTTTTTT. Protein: CASSPGQPNEKLFF.

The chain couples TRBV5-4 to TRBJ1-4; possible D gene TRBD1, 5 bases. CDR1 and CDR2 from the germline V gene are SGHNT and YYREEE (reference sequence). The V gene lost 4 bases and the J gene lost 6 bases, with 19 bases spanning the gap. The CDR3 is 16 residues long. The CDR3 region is CASSLSAGGQDEKLFF. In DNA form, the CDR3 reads TGTGCCAGCAGCCTATCGGCGGGGGGTCAAGATGAAAAACTGTTTTTT.

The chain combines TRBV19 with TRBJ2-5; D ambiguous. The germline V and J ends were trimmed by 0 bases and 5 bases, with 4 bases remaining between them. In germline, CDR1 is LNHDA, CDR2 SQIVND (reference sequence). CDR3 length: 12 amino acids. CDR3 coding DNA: TGTGCCAGTAGTATAGATCCGGAGACCCAGTACTTC. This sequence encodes CASSIDPETQYF. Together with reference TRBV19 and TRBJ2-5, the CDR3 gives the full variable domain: DGGITQSPKYLFRKEGQNVTLSCEQNLNHDAMYWYRQDPGQGLRLIYYSQIVNDFQKGDIAEGYSVSREKKESFPLTVTSAQKNPTAFYLCASSIDPETQYFGPGTRLLVL.

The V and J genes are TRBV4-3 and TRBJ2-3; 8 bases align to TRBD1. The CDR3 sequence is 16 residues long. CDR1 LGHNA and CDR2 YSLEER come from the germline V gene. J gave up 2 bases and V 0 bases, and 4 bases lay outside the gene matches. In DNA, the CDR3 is TGCGCCAGCAGCCAAGATAGGACAGGGTTCACAGATACGCAGTATTTT. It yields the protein CASSQDRTGFTDTQYF.

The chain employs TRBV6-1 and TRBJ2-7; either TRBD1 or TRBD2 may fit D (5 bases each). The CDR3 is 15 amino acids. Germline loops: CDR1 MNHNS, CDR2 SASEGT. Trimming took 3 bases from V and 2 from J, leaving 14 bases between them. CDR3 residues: CASSELGPKAYEQYF. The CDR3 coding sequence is TGTGCCAGCAGTGAGTTGGGACCGAAGGCCTACGAGCAGTACTTC.

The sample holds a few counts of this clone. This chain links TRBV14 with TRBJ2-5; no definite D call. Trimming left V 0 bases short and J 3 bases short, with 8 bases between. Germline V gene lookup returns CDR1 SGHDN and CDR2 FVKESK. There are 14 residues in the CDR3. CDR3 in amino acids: CASSQDELEETQYF. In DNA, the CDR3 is TGTGCCAGCAGCCAAGATGAGTTGGAAGAGACCCAGTACTTC.

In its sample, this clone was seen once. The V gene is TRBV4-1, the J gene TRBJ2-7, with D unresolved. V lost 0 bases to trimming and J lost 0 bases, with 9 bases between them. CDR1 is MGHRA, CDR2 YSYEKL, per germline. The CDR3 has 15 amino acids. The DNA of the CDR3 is TGCGCCAGCAGCCAAGAAAGACATTCCTCCTACGAGCAGTACTTC. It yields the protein CASSQERHSSYEQYF.

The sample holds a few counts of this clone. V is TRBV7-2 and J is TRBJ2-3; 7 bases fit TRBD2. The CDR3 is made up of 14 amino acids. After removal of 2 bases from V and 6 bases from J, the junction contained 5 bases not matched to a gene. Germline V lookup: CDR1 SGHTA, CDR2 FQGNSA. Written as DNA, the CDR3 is TGTGCCAGCAGCTTATCCGGGGGGTTGGATACGCAGTATTTT. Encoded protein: CASSLSGGLDTQYF.

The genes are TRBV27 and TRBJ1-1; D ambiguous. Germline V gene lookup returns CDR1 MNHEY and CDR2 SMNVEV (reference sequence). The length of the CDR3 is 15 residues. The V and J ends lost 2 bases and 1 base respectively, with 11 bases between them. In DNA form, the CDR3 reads TGTGCCAGCAGTTTAGGGCACCCCGCGAACACTGAAGCTTTCTTT. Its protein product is CASSLGHPANTEAFF.

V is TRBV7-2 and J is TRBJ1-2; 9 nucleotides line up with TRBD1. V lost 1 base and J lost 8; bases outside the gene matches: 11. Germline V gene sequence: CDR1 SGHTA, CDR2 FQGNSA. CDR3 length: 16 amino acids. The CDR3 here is CASSLDGTGRVGGYTF. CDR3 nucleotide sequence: TGTGCCAGCAGCTTAGACGGGACAGGGAGGGTTGGCGGCTACACCTTC.

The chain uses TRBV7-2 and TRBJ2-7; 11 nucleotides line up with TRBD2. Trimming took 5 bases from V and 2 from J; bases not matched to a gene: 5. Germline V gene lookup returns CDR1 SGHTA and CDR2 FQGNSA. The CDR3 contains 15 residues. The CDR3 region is CASSAGTSGPYEQYF. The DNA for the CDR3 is TGTGCCAGCAGCGCCGGGACTAGCGGCCCCTACGAGCAGTACTTC.

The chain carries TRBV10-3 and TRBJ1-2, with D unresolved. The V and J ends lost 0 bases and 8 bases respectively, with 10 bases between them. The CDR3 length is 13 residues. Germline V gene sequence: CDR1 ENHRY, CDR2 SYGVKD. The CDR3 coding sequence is TGTGCCATCAGTGAGTCGCCAGTGCGCGGCTACACCTTC. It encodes CAISESPVRGYTF.

The CDR3 loop reads CASSIDQGFQPQHF. DNA of the CDR3: TGTGCCAGTAGTATAGATCAAGGTTTTCAGCCCCAGCATTTT. The J gene is TRBJ1-5, the V gene TRBV19; D is uncertain. Germline V gene lookup returns CDR1 LNHDA and CDR2 SQIVND (reference sequence). This CDR3 contains 14 residues. Between the trimmed V and J ends, which lost 0 bases and 6 bases, there was a span of 9 bases. Full variable domain (remainder filled in from reference TRBV19 and TRBJ1-5): DGGITQSPKYLFRKEGQNVTLSCEQNLNHDAMYWYRQDPGQGLRLIYYSQIVNDFQKGDIAEGYSVSREKKESFPLTVTSAQKNPTAFYLCASSIDQGFQPQHFGDGTRLSIL.

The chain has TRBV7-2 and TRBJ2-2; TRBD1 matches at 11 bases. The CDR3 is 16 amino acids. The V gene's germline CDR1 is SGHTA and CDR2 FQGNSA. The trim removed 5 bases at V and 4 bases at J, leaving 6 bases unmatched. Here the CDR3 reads CASSRQGTGGTGELFF. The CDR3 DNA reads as TGTGCCAGCAGCCGGCAGGGGACAGGGGGCACCGGGGAGCTGTTTTTT. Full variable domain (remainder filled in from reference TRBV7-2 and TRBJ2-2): GAGVSQSPSNKVTEKGKDVELRCDPISGHTALYWYRQSLGQGLEFLIYFQGNSAPDKSGLPSDRFSAERTGGSVSTLTIQRTQQEDSAVYLCASSRQGTGGTGELFFGEGSRLTVL.

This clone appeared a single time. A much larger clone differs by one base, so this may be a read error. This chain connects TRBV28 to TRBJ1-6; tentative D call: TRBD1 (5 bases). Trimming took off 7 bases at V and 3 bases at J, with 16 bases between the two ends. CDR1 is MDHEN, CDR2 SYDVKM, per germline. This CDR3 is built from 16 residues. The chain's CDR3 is CASTMTEGVYNSPLHF. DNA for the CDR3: TGTGCCAGCACTATGACAGAGGGCGTCTATAATTCACCCCTCCACTTT.

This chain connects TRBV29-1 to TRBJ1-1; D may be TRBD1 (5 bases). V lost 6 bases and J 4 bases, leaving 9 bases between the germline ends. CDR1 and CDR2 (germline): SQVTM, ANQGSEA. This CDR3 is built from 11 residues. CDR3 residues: CSVSGGTEAFF. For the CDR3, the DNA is TGCAGCGTCTCTGGGGGCACTGAAGCTTTCTTT.

CDR3 sequence (DNA): TGCGCCAGCAGTGCGGGGGGGAGCACAGATACGCAGTATTTT. It translates to CASSAGGSTDTQYF. The chain employs TRBV5-1 and TRBJ2-3; 9 positions agree with TRBD2. Germline V gives CDR1 SGHRS, CDR2 YFSETQ. The CDR3 has 14 amino acids. V gave up 5 bases and J gave up 0 bases; unmatched junction bases: 1. Full variable domain (missing parts from reference TRBV5-1 and TRBJ2-3): KAGVTQTPRYLIKTRGQQVTLSCSPISGHRSVSWYQQTPGQGLQFLFEYFSETQRNKGNFPGRFSGRQFSNSRSEMNVSTLELGDSALYLCASSAGGSTDTQYFGPGTRLTVL.

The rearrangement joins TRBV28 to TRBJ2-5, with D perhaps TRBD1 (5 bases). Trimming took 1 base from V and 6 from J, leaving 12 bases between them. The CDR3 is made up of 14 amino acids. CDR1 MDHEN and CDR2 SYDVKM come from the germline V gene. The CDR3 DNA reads TGTGCCAGCAGTTTATTCGACAGTGGCAAGACCCAGTACTTC. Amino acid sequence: CASSLFDSGKTQYF.

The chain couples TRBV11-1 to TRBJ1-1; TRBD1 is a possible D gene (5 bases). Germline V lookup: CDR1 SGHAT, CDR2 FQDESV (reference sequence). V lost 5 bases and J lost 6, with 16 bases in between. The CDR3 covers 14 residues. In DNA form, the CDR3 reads TGTGCCAGCAGCCCAGACTGGGGGGGACCTGAAGCTTTCTTT. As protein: CASSPDWGGPEAFF.

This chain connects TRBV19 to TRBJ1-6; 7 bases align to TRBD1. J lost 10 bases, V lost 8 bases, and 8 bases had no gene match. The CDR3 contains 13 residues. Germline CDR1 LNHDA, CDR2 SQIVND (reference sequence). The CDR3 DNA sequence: TGTGCCAGTCTACAGGGGATAGGGTCACCCCTCCACTTT. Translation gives CASLQGIGSPLHF.

The CDR3: CASSSSGRRSYNEQFF. The CDR3 nucleotides read TGTGCCAGCAGTTCTAGCGGGAGGAGGTCCTACAATGAGCAGTTCTTC. The chain links TRBV11-1 to TRBJ2-1; 11 nucleotides agree with TRBD2. Germline V gene lookup returns CDR1 SGHAT and CDR2 FQDESV (reference sequence). This CDR3 is built from 16 residues. The trim removed 6 bases at V and 1 base at J, leaving 5 bases unmatched.